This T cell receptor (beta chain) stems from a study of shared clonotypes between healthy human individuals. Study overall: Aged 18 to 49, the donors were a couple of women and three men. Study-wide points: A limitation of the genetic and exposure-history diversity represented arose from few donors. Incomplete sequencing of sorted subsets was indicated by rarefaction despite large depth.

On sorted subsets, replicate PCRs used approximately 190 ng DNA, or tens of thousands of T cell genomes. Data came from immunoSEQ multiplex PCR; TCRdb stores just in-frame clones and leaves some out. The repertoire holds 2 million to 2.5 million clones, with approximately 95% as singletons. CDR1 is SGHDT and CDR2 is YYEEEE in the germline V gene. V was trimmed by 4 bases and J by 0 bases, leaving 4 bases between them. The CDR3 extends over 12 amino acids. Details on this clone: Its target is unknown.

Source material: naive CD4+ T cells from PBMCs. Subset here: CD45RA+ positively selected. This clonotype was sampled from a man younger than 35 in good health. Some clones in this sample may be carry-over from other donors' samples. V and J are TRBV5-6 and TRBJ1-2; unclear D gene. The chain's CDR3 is CASSGSNYGYTF. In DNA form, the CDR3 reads TGTGCCAGCAGCGGCTCTAACTATGGCTACACCTTC.